One sample yielded the 13 T cell receptor beta chains listed below, sequenced in a study of CD8 T cells in ankylosing spondylitis. Each CDR3 protein is one row after TCRdb ran MiXCR on the 5' RACE reads. The table shows over 200,000 distinct CDR3 sequences, with roughly 18% occurring only once. Notes on the study in general: Seemingly characteristic of ankylosing spondylitis blood was a TCR beta motif consisting of under 10 highly homologous variants.

No antigens are known for them. Input material: blood, either unsorted or a sorted T cell fraction (not recorded which). The receptors were gathered from a male donor with ankylosing spondylitis.

This clonotype came up many times. CDR3 coding DNA: TGCGCCAGCAAACAGGGGAATGAGCAGTTCTTC. Protein product: CASKQGNEQFF. V usage is TRBV5-1 and J usage is TRBJ2-1; the match to TRBD1 covers 7 bases. V lost 6 bases to trimming and J lost 7 bases; unmatched junction nucleotides: 1. The CDR3 spans 11 residues. From germline, CDR1 is SGHRS and CDR2 YFSETQ.

V and J are TRBV15 and TRBJ2-1; D is perhaps TRBD2 (7 bases). Germline V lookup: CDR1 LNHNV, CDR2 YYDKDF (reference sequence). V shed 8 bases and J shed 8 bases, with 16 bases lying between them. CDR3 length equals 13 residues. CDR3 loop: CATQGGESDEQFF. The CDR3 bases are TGTGCCACCCAAGGGGGGGAATCGGATGAGCAGTTCTTC. Full variable domain (outside the CDR3, taken from reference TRBV15 and TRBJ2-1): DAMVIQNPRYQVTQFGKPVTLSCSQTLNHNVMYWYQQKSSQAPKLLFHYYDKDFNNEADTPDNFQSRRPNTSFCFLDIRSPGLGDTAMYLCATQGGESDEQFFGPGTRLTVL.

This clonotype showed up just a few times. This rearrangement joins TRBV27 to TRBJ2-1; no clear D gene. Germline assignment: CDR1 MNHEY and CDR2 SMNVEV (reference sequence). Trimming stripped 3 bases from V and 0 bases from J, with 9 bases between. The length of the CDR3 is 15 residues. The CDR3 DNA follows: TGTGCCAGCAGTTTTTCAGTGGGCTCCTACAATGAGCAGTTCTTC. This sequence encodes CASSFSVGSYNEQFF.

For this clonotype: A single base separates this from a much larger clone, so it may be a read error. V usage is TRBV4-1 and J usage is TRBJ2-3; possibly TRBD1 for D (6 bases). Between the trimmed V and J ends, which lost 2 bases and 3 bases, there was a span of 6 bases. Germline loops: CDR1 MGHRA, CDR2 YSYEKL. CDR3 length: 13 residues. Here the CDR3 reads CASSQQGTDTQYF. CDR3 bases: TGCGCCAGCAGCCAACAGGGGACAGATACGCAGTATTTT.

DNA for the CDR3: TGTGCCAGCGGACCCTACGAGCAGTACTTC. It specifies CASGPYEQYF. The chain links TRBV28 to TRBJ2-7; no firm D call. The V and J ends lost 8 bases and 2 bases respectively, with 4 bases between them. The CDR3 loop spans 10 amino acids. CDR1 MDHEN and CDR2 SYDVKM come from the germline V gene. The full variable domain, in which reference TRBV28 and TRBJ2-7 provide the parts outside the CDR3, is DVKVTQSSRYLVKRTGEKVFLECVQDMDHENMFWYRQDPGLGLRLIYFSYDVKMKEKGDIPEGYSVSREKKERFSLILESASTNQTSMYLCASGPYEQYFGPGTRLTVT.

The V and J genes are TRBV6-1 and TRBJ2-7; D gene uncertain. The CDR3 length is 13 residues. Germline V CDR1 and CDR2: MNHNS, SASEGT. V lost 6 bases and J 6 bases, leaving 15 bases between the germline ends. The CDR3 region has the DNA TGTGCCAGCAGCCCGGGCCAAATTCTCGAGCAGTACTTC. This codes for CASSPGQILEQYF.

This clonotype was seen a few times. J is TRBJ2-2 and V is TRBV12-3 or TRBV12-4; 10 bases align to TRBD1. The CDR3 is 14 amino acids. The ends lost 7 bases at V and 6 bases at J; junction bases unmatched: 5. The CDR3 sequence is CASTSGQGPGELFF. The CDR3 DNA sequence: TGTGCCAGCACCTCGGGACAGGGGCCCGGGGAGCTGTTTTTT.

This clonotype was counted only a few times. The chain employs TRBV4-1 and TRBJ2-7; 11 bases match TRBD2. The CDR3 totals 15 residues. Per germline, CDR1 MGHRA and CDR2 YSYEKL. V was clipped by 1 base and J by 6 bases; unmatched bases: 5. The CDR3 loop reads CASSQVYSGRGEQYF. For the CDR3, the DNA is TGCGCCAGCAGCCAAGTATATAGCGGGAGGGGCGAGCAGTACTTC.

This clonotype was counted between two and nine times. The junction and the germline gene differ at one end; a read error may be behind it. The J gene is TRBJ2-3, the V gene TRBV6-1, with 8 bases identical to TRBD2. The length of the CDR3 is 16 residues. Looked up from germline, CDR1 is MNHNS and CDR2 is SASEGT. The CDR3, as DNA: TGTGCCAGCATTGAACTAGCGGCCTCTAGCACAGATACGCAGTATTTT. Translated, it gives CASIELAASSTDTQYF.

This clonotype appeared a few times. The chain uses TRBV5-1 and TRBJ2-4; tentative D call: TRBD2 (5 bases). CDR1 and CDR2 (germline): SGHRS, YFSETQ. The germline V and J ends were trimmed by 0 bases and 3 bases, with 13 bases remaining between them. The CDR3 has 16 amino acids. The CDR3 nucleotides read TGCGCCAGCAGCTTGGGACTAAGCGAGGGCAAAAACATTCAGTACTTC. It encodes CASSLGLSEGKNIQYF.

This clonotype came up a few times. This chain connects TRBV7-9 to TRBJ2-1, with 11 bases that match TRBD2. The germline gives CDR1 SEHNR, CDR2 FQNEAQ (reference sequence). The CDR3 sequence is 16 residues long. V lost 2 bases and J lost 3; bases outside the gene matches: 3. The CDR3 nucleotides read TGTGCCAGCAGCTTAACCGGGACTAGCGGCTACAATGAGCAGTTCTTC. It translates to CASSLTGTSGYNEQFF.

This chain links TRBV4-3 with TRBJ2-3; 9 nucleotides match TRBD2. This CDR3 comprises 16 residues. Germline CDR1 LGHNA, CDR2 YSLEER. Losses at the gene ends were 0 bases for V and 5 bases for J; bases not matched to a gene: 6. The DNA of the CDR3 is TGCGCCAGCAGCCAAGACTTCGCGGGAGGGCAAGATACGCAGTATTTT. It yields the protein CASSQDFAGGQDTQYF.

The rearrangement links TRBV27 to TRBJ1-5; D uncertain. Germline loops: CDR1 MNHEY, CDR2 SMNVEV (reference sequence). Trimming removed 6 bases at V and 1 base at J, with 10 bases between. This CDR3 spans 14 amino acids. The CDR3, as DNA: TGTGCCAGCAGCATCCACGGGAGCAATCAGCCCCAGCATTTT. This sequence encodes CASSIHGSNQPQHF.